The following is a TCR beta chain sequence with its context. What it binds is not known. An end of the junction differs from the germline gene, which may be a read error. This entry is derived from a study of tumor-infiltrating lymphocytes in primary liver carcinoma. From 400 to 550 ng total RNA, TCR beta cDNA was generated with a primer in the constant region. ARM-PCR was slightly modified, and three nested multiplex PCR rounds with it gave rise to the TCR beta libraries. Researchers ran the first two PCR rounds for ten to eleven cycles each with TRBV1-TRBV30 forward primers and a C-beta reverse primer. Each CDR3 protein is one row after TCRdb ran MiXCR on the multiplex PCR reads. Here the sample spans roughly 55,000 distinct CDR3 sequences, about three quarters being singletons. The germline V gene encodes CDR1 LGHNA and CDR2 YNFKEQ. The CDR3 extends over 15 amino acids. Unsorted bulk tissue of about 20-30 mg yielded co-extracted RNA and DNA. By surgical resection, the patients were treated for their primary liver carcinoma. Each tumor sample had over 75% viable tumor cells.

Findings and caveats of the study: A fraction of only about 7.5-25% of top clones appeared in all five tumor regions.

Sequenced material: liver tumor tissue from sampling region 2. As to subset: tumor region T2, inferior pole. This clonotype was obtained from a man aged 35 to 55 with primary liver carcinoma and hepatitis B virus infection. The chain links TRBV4-2 to TRBJ1-2; D ambiguous. The CDR3 sequence is CASRQEVIGVGGYAF. CDR3 in DNA: TGTGCCAGCAGGCAGGAAGTAATCGGGGTGGGCGGCTACGCCTTC.